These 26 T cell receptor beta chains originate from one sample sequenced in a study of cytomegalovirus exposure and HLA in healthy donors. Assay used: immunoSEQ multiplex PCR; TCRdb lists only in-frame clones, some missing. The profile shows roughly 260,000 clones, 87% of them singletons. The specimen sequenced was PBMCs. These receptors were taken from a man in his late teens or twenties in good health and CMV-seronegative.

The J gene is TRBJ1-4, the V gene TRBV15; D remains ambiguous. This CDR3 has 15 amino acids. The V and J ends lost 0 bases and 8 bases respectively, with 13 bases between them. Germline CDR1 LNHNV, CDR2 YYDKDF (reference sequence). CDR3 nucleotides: TGTGCCACCAGCAGAGATTTGTCCGCGCAAGAAAAACTGTTTTTT. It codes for CATSRDLSAQEKLFF.

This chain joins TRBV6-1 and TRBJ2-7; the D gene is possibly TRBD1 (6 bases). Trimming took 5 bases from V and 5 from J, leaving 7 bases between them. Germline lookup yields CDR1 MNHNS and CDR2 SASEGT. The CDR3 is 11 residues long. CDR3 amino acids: CASSRTDEQYF. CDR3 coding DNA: TGTGCCAGCAGTAGGACAGACGAGCAGTACTTC.

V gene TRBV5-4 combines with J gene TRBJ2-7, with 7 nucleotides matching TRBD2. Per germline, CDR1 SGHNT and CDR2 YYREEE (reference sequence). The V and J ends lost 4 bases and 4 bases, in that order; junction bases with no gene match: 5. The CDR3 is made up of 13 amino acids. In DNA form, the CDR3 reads TGTGCCAGCAGCCGGGGGGACCTATACGAGCAGTACTTC. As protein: CASSRGDLYEQYF.

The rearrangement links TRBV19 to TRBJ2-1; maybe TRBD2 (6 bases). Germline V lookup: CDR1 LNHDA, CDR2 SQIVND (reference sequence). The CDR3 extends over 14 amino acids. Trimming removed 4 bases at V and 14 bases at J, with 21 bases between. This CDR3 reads CASSTTGTSGEEFF. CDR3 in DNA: TGTGCCAGTAGTACAACCGGGACTTCGGGGGAGGAGTTCTTC.

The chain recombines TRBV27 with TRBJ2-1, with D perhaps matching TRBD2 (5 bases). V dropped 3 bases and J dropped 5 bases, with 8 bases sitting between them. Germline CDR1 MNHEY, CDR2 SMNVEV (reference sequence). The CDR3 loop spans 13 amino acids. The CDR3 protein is CASSFRRHNEQFF. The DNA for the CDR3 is TGTGCCAGCAGTTTTCGGAGGCACAATGAGCAGTTCTTC.

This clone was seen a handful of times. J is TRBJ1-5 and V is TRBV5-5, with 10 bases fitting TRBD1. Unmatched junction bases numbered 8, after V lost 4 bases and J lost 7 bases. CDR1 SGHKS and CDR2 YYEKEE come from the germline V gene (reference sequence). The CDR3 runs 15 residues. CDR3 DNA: TGTGCCAGCAGCGCCCACCGGGACAGGGGACAGCCCCAGCATTTT. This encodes CASSAHRDRGQPQHF. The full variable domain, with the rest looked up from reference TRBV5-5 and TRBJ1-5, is DAGVTQSPTHLIKTRGQQVTLRCSPISGHKSVSWYQQVLGQGPQFIFQYYEKEERGRGNFPDRFSARQFPNYSSELNVNALLLGDSALYLCASSAHRDRGQPQHFGDGTRLSIL.

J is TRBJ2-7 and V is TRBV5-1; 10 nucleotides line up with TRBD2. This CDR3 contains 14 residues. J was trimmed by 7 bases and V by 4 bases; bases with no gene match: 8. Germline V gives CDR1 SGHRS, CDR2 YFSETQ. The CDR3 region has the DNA TGCGCCAGCAGCGAGCTAGCGGGAGCGGGGGAGCAGTACTTC. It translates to CASSELAGAGEQYF.

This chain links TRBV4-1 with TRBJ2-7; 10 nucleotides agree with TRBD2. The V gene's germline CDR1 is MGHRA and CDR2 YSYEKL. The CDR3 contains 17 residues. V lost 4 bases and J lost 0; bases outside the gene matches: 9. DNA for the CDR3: TGCGCCAGCAGCCCCCGGACTAGCGGAGGGAGCTCCTACGAGCAGTACTTC. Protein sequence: CASSPRTSGGSSYEQYF.

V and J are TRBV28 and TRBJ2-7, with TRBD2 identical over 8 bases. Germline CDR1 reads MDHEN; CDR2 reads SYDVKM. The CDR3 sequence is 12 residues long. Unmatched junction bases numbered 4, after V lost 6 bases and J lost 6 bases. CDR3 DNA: TGTGCCAGCAGAGAACTAGCGGCCGAGCAGTACTTC. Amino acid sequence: CASRELAAEQYF.

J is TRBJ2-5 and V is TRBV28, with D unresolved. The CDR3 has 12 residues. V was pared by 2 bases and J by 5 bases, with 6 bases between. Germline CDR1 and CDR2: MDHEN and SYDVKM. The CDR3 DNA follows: TGTGCCAGCAGTTTAGTTCGGGAGACCCAGTACTTC. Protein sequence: CASSLVRETQYF.

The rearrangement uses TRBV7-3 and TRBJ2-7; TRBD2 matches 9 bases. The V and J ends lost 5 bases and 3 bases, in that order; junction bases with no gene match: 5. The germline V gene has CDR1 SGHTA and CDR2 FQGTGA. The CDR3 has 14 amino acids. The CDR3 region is CASSPGTSSYEQYF. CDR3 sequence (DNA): TGTGCCAGCAGCCCCGGGACTAGCAGCTACGAGCAGTACTTC.

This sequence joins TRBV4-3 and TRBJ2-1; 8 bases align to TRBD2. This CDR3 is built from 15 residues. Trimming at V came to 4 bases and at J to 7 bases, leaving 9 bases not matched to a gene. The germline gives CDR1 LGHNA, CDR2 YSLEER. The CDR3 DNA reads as TGCGCCAGCAGCCTCCGGCTAGCGGGTACTAATGAGCAGTTCTTC. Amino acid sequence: CASSLRLAGTNEQFF.

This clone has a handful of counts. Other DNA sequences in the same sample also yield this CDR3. The CDR3 region is CASSPLANYGYTF. CDR3 coding DNA: TGTGCCAGCAGCCCCCTGGCAAACTATGGCTACACCTTC. The rearrangement joins TRBV28 to TRBJ1-2; D not certain. The germline gives CDR1 MDHEN, CDR2 SYDVKM. The CDR3 has 13 residues. The V and J ends lost 6 bases and 2 bases respectively, with 10 bases between them.

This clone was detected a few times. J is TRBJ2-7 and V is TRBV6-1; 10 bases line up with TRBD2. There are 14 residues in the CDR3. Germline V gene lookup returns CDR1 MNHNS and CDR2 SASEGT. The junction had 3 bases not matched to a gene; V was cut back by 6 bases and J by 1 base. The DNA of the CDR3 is TGTGCCAGCAGGGTAGCGGGGGGATCCTACGAGCAGTACTTC. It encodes CASRVAGGSYEQYF.

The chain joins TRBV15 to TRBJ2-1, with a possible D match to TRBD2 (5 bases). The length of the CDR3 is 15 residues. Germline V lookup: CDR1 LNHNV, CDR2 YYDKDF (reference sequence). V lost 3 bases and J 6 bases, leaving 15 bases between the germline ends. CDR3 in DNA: TGTGCCACCAGCAGTTCTAGCTCACCTTTCAATGAGCAGTTCTTC. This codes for CATSSSSSPFNEQFF. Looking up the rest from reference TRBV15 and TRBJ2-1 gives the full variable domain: DAMVIQNPRYQVTQFGKPVTLSCSQTLNHNVMYWYQQKSSQAPKLLFHYYDKDFNNEADTPDNFQSRRPNTSFCFLDIRSPGLGDTAMYLCATSSSSSPFNEQFFGPGTRLTVL.

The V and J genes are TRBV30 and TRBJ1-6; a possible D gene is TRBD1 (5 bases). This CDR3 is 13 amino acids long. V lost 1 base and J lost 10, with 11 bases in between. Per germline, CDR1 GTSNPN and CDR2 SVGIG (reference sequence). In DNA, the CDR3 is TGTGCCTGGAGTGGGTCGGGGGAGTCACCCCTCCACTTT. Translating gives CAWSGSGESPLHF.

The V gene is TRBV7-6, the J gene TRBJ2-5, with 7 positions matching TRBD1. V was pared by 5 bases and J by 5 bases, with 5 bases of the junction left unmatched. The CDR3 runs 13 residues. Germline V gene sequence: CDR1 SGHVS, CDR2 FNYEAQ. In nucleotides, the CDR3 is TGTGCCAGCAGCACTCACAGGGGCGAGACCCAGTACTTC. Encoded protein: CASSTHRGETQYF.

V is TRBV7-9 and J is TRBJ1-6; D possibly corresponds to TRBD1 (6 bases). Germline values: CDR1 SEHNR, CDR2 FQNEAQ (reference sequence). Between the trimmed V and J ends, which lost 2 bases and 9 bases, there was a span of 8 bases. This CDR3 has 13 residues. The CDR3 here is CASSLLTGSPLHF. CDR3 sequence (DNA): TGTGCCAGCAGCTTATTGACAGGTTCACCCCTCCACTTT.

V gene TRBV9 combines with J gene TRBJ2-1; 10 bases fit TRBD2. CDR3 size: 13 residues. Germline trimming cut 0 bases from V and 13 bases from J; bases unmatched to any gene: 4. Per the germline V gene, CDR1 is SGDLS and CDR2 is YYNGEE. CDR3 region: CASSVELAGPQFF. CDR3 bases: TGTGCCAGCAGCGTAGAACTAGCGGGGCCCCAGTTCTTC. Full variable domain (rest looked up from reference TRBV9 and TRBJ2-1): DSGVTQTPKHLITATGQRVTLRCSPRSGDLSVYWYQQSLDQGLQFLIQYYNGEERAKGNILERFSAQQFPDLHSELNLSSLELGDSALYFCASSVELAGPQFFGPGTRLTVL.

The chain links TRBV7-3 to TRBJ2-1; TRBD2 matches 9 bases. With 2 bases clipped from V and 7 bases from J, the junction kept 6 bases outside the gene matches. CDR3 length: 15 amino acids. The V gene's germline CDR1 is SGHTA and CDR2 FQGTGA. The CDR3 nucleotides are TGTGCCAGCAGCTTATCTGCTAGCGGGACAAATGAGCAGTTCTTC. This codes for CASSLSASGTNEQFF.

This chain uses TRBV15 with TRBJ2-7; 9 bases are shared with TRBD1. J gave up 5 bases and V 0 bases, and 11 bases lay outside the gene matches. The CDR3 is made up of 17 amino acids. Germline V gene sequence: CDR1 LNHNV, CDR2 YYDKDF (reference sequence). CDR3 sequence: CATSRDPSGTGFDEQYF. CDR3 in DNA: TGTGCCACCAGCAGAGATCCCTCCGGGACAGGGTTCGACGAGCAGTACTTC.

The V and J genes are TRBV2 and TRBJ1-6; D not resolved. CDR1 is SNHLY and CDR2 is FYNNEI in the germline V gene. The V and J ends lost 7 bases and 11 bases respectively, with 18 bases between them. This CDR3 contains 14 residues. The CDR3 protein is CASKPGGGLPPLHF. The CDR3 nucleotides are TGTGCCAGCAAACCAGGAGGAGGTTTGCCACCCCTCCACTTT. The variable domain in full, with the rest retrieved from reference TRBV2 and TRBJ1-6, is EPEVTQTPSHQVTQMGQEVILRCVPISNHLYFYWYRQILGQKVEFLVSFYNNEISEKSEIFDDQFSVERPDGSNFTLKIRSTKLEDSAMYFCASKPGGGLPPLHFGNGTRLTVT.

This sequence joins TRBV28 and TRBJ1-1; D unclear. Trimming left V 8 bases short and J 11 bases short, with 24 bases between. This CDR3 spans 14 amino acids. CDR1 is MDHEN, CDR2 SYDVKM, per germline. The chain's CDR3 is CASRPLPRSGRAFF. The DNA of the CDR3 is TGTGCCAGCCGACCTCTTCCGCGGAGTGGCCGGGCTTTCTTT.

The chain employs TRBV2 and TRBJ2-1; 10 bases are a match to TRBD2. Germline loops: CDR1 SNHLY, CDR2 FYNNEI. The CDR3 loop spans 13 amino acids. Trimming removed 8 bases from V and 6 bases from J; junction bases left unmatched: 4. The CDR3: CASRASGGNEQFF. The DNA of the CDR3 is TGTGCCAGCCGGGCTAGCGGGGGCAATGAGCAGTTCTTC. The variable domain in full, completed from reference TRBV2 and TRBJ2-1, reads EPEVTQTPSHQVTQMGQEVILRCVPISNHLYFYWYRQILGQKVEFLVSFYNNEISEKSEIFDDQFSVERPDGSNFTLKIRSTKLEDSAMYFCASRASGGNEQFFGPGTRLTVL.

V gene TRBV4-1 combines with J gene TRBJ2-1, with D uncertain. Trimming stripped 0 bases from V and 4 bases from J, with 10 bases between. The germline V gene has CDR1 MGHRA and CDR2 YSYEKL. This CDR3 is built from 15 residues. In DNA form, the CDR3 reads TGCGCCAGCAGCCAAGATAGATCGAGTTACAATGAGCAGTTCTTC. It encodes CASSQDRSSYNEQFF.

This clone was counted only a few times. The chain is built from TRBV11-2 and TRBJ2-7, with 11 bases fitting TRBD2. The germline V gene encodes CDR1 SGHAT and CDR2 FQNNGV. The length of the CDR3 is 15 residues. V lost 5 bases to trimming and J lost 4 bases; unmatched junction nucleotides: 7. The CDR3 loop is CASSHGLAGAYEQYF. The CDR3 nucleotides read TGTGCCAGCAGCCACGGACTAGCGGGTGCTTACGAGCAGTACTTC. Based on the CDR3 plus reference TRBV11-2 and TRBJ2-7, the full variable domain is EAGVAQSPRYKIIEKRQSVAFWCNPISGHATLYWYQQILGQGPKLLIQFQNNGVVDDSQLPKDRFSAERLKGVDSTLKIQPAKLEDSAVYLCASSHGLAGAYEQYFGPGTRLTVT.